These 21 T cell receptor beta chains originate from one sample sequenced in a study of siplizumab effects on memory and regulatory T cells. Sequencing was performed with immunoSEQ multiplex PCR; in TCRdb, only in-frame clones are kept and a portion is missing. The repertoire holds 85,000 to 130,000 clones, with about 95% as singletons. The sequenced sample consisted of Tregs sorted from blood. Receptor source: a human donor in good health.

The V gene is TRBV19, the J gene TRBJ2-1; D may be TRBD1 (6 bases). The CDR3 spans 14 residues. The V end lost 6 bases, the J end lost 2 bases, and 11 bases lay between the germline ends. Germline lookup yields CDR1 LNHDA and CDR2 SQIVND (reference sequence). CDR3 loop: CASSWGRAYNEQFF. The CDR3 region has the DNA TGTGCCAGTAGCTGGGGGCGGGCCTACAATGAGCAGTTCTTC. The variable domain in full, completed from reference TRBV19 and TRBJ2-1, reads DGGITQSPKYLFRKEGQNVTLSCEQNLNHDAMYWYRQDPGQGLRLIYYSQIVNDFQKGDIAEGYSVSREKKESFPLTVTSAQKNPTAFYLCASSWGRAYNEQFFGPGTRLTVL.

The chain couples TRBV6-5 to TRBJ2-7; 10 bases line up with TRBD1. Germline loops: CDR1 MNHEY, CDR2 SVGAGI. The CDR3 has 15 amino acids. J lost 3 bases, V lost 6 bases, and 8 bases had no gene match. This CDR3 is CASRITGTGVYEQYF. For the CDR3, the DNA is TGTGCCAGCAGAATAACCGGGACAGGGGTCTACGAGCAGTACTTC.

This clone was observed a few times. CDR3 loop: CASSVPGTGYGNTIYF. The DNA of the CDR3 is TGCGCCAGCAGTGTCCCTGGGACAGGGTATGGAAACACCATATATTTT. The chain uses TRBV10-1 and TRBJ1-3; the match to TRBD1 covers 9 bases. This CDR3 region has 16 residues. The V and J ends lost 4 bases and 3 bases, in that order; junction bases with no gene match: 7. Germline-derived CDR1 and CDR2 are WNHNN and SYGVQD (reference sequence).

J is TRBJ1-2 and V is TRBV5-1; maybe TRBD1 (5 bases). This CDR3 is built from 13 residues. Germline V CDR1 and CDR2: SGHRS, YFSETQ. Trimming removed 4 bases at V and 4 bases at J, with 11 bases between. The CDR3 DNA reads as TGCGCCAGCAGCGCGGGGCTCGGCTATGGCTACACCTTC. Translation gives CASSAGLGYGYTF.

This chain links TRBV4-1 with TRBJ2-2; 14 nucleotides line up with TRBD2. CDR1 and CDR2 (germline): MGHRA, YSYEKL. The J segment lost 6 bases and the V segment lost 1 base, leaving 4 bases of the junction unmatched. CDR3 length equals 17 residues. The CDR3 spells CASSQGGTSGSPGELFF. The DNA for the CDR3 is TGCGCCAGCAGCCAAGGTGGGACTAGCGGGAGTCCCGGGGAGCTGTTTTTT.

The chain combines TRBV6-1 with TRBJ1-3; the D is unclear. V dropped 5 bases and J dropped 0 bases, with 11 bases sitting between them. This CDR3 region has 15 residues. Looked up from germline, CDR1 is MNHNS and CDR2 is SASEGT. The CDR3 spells CASSKDGLSGNTIYF. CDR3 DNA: TGTGCCAGCAGTAAAGACGGGCTCTCTGGAAACACCATATATTTT.

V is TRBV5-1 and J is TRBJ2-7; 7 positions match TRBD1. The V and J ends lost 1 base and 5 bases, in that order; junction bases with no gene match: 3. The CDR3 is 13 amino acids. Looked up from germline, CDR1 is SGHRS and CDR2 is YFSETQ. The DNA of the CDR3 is TGCGCCAGCAGCTTGAACAGGGGCCACGAGCAGTACTTC. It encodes CASSLNRGHEQYF.

In DNA, the CDR3 is TGTGCCAGCAGTCGGGCCGTACCTCCCTACGAGCAGTACTTC. This translates into CASSRAVPPYEQYF. The V call is TRBV6-5, the J call TRBJ2-7; no definite D call. Germline CDR1 and CDR2: MNHEY and SVGAGI. Trimming left V 5 bases short and J 2 bases short, with 13 bases between. The CDR3 is made up of 14 amino acids.

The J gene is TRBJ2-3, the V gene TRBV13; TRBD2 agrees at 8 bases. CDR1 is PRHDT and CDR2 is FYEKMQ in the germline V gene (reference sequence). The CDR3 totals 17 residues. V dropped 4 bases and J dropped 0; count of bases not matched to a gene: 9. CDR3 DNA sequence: TGTGCCAGCAGCTCCCTCCTGACTAGCGCTAGCACAGATACGCAGTATTTT. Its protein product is CASSSLLTSASTDTQYF.

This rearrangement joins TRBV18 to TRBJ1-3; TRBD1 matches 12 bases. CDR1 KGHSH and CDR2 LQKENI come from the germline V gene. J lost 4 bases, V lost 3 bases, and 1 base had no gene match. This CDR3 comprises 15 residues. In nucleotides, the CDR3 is TGTGCCAGCTCACCCGGGACAGGGGGCGGAAACACCATATATTTT. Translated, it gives CASSPGTGGGNTIYF. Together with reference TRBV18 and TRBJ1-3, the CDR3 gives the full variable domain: NAGVMQNPRHLVRRRGQEARLRCSPMKGHSHVYWYRQLPEEGLKFMVYLQKENIIDESGMPKERFSAEFPKEGPSILRIQQVVRGDSAAYFCASSPGTGGGNTIYFGEGSWLTVV.

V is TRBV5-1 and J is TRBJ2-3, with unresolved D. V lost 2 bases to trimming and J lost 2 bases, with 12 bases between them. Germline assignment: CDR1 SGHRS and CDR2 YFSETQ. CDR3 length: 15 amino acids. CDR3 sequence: CASSFRDSLTDTQYF. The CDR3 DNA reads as TGCGCCAGCAGCTTTAGGGATTCTCTCACAGATACGCAGTATTTT.

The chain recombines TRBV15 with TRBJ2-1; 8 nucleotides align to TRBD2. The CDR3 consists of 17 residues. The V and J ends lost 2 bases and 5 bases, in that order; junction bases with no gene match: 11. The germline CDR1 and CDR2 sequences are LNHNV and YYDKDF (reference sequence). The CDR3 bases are TGTGCCACCAGCAGATCCGCGGGACTAGTTATGAACAATGAGCAGTTCTTC. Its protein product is CATSRSAGLVMNNEQFF.

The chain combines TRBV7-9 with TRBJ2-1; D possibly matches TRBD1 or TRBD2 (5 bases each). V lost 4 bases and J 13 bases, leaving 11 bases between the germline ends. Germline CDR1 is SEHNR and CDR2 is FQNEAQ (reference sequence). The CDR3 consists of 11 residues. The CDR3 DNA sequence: TGTGCCAGCAGCTCCGGGGCGATACAGTTCTTC. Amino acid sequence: CASSSGAIQFF.

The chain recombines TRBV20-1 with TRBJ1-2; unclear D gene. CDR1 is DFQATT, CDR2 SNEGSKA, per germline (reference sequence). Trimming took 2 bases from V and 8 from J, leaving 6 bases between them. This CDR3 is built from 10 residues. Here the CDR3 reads CSARPGGYTF. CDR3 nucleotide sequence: TGCAGTGCTAGACCGGGCGGCTACACCTTC.

DNA for the CDR3: TGTGCTAGTGGTTTGGGGGGGGACACTGAAGCTTTCTTT. This codes for CASGLGGDTEAFF. This sequence joins TRBV12-5 and TRBJ1-1, with D tentatively TRBD1 (5 bases). Germline CDR1 LGHNT, CDR2 FRNRAP. V was clipped by 1 base and J by 3 bases, with 6 bases between them. This CDR3 spans 13 amino acids.

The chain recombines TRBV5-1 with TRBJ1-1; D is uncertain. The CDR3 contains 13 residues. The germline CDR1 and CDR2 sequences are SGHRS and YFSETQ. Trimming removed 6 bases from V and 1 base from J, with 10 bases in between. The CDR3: CASTIAWNTEAFF. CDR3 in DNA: TGCGCCAGCACCATTGCGTGGAACACTGAAGCTTTCTTT. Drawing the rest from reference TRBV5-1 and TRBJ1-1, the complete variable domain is KAGVTQTPRYLIKTRGQQVTLSCSPISGHRSVSWYQQTPGQGLQFLFEYFSETQRNKGNFPGRFSGRQFSNSRSEMNVSTLELGDSALYLCASTIAWNTEAFFGQGTRLTVV.

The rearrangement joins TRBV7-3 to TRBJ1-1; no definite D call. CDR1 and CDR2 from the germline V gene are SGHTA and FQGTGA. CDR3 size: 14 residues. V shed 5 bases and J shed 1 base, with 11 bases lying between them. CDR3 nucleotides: TGTGCCAGCAGCCCAACAGTAGAGAACACTGAAGCTTTCTTT. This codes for CASSPTVENTEAFF.

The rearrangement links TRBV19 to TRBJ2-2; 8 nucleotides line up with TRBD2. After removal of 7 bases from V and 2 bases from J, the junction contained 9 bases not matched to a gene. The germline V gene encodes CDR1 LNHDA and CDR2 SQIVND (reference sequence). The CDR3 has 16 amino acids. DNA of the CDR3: TGTGCCAGTATGTTGAGCGGGGGTACTAACACCGGGGAGCTGTTTTTT. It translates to CASMLSGGTNTGELFF.

The CDR3 DNA reads TGTGCCAGCAGCACCCGAGCGGGAGGTAGCACAGATACGCAGTATTTT. This codes for CASSTRAGGSTDTQYF. The chain couples TRBV7-9 to TRBJ2-3; 9 positions match TRBD2. The CDR3 extends over 16 amino acids. Germline V gene data show CDR1 as SEHNR and CDR2 as FQNEAQ (reference sequence). Trimming removed 5 bases from V and 0 bases from J; junction bases left unmatched: 6.

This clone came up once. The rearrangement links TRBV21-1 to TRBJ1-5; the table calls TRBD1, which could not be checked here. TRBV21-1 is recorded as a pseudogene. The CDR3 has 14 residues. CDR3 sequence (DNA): TGTGCCAGTGAATGGACAGGGAGTAATCAGCCCCAGCATTTT. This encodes CASEWTGSNQPQHF.

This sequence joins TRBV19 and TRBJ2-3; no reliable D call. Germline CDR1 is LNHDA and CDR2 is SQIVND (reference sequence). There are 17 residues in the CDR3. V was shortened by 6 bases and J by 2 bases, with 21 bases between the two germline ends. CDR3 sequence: CASSPILLSLYTDTQYF. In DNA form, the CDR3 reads TGTGCCAGTAGCCCTATCCTCTTATCCCTCTACACAGATACGCAGTATTTT. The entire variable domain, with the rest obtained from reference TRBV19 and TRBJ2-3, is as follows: DGGITQSPKYLFRKEGQNVTLSCEQNLNHDAMYWYRQDPGQGLRLIYYSQIVNDFQKGDIAEGYSVSREKKESFPLTVTSAQKNPTAFYLCASSPILLSLYTDTQYFGPGTRLTVL.